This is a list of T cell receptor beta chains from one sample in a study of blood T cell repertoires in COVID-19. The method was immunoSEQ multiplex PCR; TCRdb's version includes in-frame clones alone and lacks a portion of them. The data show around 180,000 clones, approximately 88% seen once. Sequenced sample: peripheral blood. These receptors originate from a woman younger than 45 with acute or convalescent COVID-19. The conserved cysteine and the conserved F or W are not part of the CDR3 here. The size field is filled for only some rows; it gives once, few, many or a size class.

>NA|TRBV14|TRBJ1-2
ASSTKQGLYGYT
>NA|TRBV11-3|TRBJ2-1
ASSPQGTFSSYNEQF
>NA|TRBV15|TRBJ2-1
ATSRKLSSYNEQF
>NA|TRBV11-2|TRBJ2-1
ASSTQTGNYVPEQF
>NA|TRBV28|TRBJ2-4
ASSVLAKNIQY
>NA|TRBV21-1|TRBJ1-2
ASFPPQDRDYGYT
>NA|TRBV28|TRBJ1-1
ASSFTGTGNTEAF
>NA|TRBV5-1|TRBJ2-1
ASSLSRDNEQF
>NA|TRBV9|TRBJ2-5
ASSAAGGETQY
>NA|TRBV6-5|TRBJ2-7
ASTSGYEQY
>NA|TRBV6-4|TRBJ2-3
ASSLSGRAYTDTQY
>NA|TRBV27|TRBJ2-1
ASSGSSTQYNEQF
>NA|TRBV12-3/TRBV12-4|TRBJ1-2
ASSFPGSYGYT
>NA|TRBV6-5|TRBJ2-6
ASSYIQAGANVLT
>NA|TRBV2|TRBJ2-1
ASGEGVYNEQF
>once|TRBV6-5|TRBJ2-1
ASSQPSGLEF
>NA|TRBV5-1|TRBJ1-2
ASRGSANYGYT
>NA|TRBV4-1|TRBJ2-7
ASSQGGGSSYEQY
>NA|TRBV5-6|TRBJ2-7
ASSLGVALLYEQY
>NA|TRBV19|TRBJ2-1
ASSIAGRVNEQF
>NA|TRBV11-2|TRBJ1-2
ASSLDLVHDYLNYGYT
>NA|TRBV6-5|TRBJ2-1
ASKGRTKDEQF
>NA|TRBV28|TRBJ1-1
ASRRNTEAF
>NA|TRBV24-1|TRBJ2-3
ATGPGGGDTQY
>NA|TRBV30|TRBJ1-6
AWSPTGEGRSPLH
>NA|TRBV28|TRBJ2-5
ASSLRETQY
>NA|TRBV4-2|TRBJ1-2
ASSQDSDLQGGYT
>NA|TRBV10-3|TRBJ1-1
AISNRVSAEAF
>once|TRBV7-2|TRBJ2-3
ASSFGRGADTQY
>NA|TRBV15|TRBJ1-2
ATSRASYGYT
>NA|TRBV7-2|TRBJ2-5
ASSLTTSSETQY
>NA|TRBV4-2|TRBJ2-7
ASSQDRLAGGPPS
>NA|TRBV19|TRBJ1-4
AKPIVREATNEKLF
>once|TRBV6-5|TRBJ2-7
ASQTQAGGVYEQY
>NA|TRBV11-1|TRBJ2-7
ASSARQGGEQY
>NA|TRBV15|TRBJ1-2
ATSRRTAFYGYT
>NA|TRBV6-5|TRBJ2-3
ASRTGWSADTQY
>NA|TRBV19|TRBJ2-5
AKTKGLAGEAGIPRDKETQY
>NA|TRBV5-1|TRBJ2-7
ASSLWREGEQY
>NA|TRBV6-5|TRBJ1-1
ASSQGGNTQAF
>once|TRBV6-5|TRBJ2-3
ASRQGTDTQY
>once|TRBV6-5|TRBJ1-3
ASHSGNTIY
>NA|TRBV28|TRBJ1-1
ASSVGDREAF
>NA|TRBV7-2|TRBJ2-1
ASSFPTSEAYNEQF
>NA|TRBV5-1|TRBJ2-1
ASSLGPAGSNEQF
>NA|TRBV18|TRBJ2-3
ASSTDIGRDGLTDTQY
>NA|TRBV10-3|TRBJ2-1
AISEYSGDNEQF
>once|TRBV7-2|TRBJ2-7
ASSWTRGYEQY
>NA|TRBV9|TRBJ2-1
ASSAGLAAHNEQF
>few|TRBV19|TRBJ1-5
ASSIGLFQPQH
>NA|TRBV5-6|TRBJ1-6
ASSLSQNNSPLH
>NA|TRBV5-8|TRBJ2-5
ASSLAGGEETQY
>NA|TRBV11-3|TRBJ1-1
ASSPRQVNTEAF
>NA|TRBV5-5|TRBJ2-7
ASSLQRLTYEQY
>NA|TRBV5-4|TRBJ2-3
ATLGLAGGPSRDTQY
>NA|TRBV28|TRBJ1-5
ASTFRDRGNQPQH
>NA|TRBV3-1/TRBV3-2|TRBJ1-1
ASSQSIRANTEAF
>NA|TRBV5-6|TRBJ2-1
ASSLLAGNEQF
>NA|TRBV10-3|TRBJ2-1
AITPSGRAGEQF